The subject of this entry is one TCR beta chain. The sample is drawn from a study of blood T cell repertoires in COVID-19. Overall study: The analysed material was cDNA or gDNA that came from T cells, B-cell-depleted T cells, or PBMCs.

Per the original data handling: Amplification of reference gene primers was used by the study to estimate nucleated cell counts. This table comes from immunoSEQ multiplex PCR, and its TCRdb copy is limited to in-frame clones, with some not included. For V, J and clone size, that table is used; D and trimming come from the DNA. The table records over 200,000 clones, roughly 88% of them present only once. This clonotype originated in a man in his forties who had recovered from COVID-19. Sequencing was done on a sample of peripheral blood.

The CDR3 DNA sequence: TGTGCCAGCAGCTTCCTCGAGGATAACTATGGCTACACCTTC. Amino acids: CASSFLEDNYGYTF. The chain has TRBV7-2 and TRBJ1-2; D unclear. V lost 3 bases to trimming and J lost 1 base, with 9 bases between them. The germline V gene has CDR1 SGHTA and CDR2 FQGNSA. The CDR3 extends over 14 amino acids. Combining the CDR3 with reference TRBV7-2 and TRBJ1-2 gives the whole variable domain GAGVSQSPSNKVTEKGKDVELRCDPISGHTALYWYRQSLGQGLEFLIYFQGNSAPDKSGLPSDRFSAERTGGSVSTLTIQRTQQEDSAVYLCASSFLEDNYGYTFGSGTRLTVV.